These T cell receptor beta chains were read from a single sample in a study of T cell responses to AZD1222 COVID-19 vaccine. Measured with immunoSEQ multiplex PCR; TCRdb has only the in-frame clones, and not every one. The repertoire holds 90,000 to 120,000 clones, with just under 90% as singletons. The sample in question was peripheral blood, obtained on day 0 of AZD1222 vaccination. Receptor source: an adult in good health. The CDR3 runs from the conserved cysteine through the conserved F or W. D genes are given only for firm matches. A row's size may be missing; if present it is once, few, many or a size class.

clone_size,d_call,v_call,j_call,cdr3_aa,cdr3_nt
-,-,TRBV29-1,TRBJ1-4,CSVLLGRNEKLFF,TGCAGCGTTCTTTTAGGCAGGAATGAAAAACTGTTTTTT
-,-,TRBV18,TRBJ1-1,CASSRSGQSRPEAFF,TGTGCCAGCTCACGAAGTGGACAGTCAAGGCCTGAAGCTTTCTTT
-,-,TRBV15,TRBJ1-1,CATSAPGATTEAFF,TGTGCCACAAGCGCGCCAGGGGCGACCACTGAAGCTTTCTTT
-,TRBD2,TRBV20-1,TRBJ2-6,CSASPPGLAFSGANVLTF,TGCAGTGCTAGTCCTCCCGGACTAGCATTCTCTGGGGCCAACGTCCTGACTTTC
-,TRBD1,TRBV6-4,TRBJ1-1,CASSRDRGAEAFF,TGTGCCAGCTCCCGGGACAGGGGCGCTGAAGCTTTCTTT
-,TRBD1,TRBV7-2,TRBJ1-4,CASSTGQVNEKLFF,TGTGCCAGCAGCACCGGACAGGTTAATGAAAAACTGTTTTTT
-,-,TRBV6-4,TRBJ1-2,CASRQGKNYGYTF,TGTGCCAGCAGGCAGGGGAAGAACTATGGCTACACCTTC
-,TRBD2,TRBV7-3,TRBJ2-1,CASSPGLAGVLEQFF,TGTGCCAGCAGCCCGGGACTAGCGGGGGTACTTGAGCAGTTCTTC
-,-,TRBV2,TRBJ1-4,CASSEGRAEEKLFF,TGTGCCAGCAGTGAAGGCAGGGCGGAAGAAAAACTGTTTTTT
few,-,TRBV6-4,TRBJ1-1,CASSDSSRGTEAFF,TGTGCCAGCAGTGACTCGTCCCGGGGGACTGAAGCTTTCTTT
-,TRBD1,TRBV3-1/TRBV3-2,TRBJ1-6,CASSQGQGPLLHF,TGTGCCAGCAGCCAGGGACAGGGGCCCCTCCTCCACTTT
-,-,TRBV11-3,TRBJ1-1,CASSATGNTEAFF,TGTGCCAGCAGCGCCACAGGGAACACTGAAGCTTTCTTT
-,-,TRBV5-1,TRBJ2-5,CASSLVPQGQETQYF,TGCGCCAGCAGCTTGGTCCCCCAGGGCCAAGAGACCCAGTACTTC
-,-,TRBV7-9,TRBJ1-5,CASSLANQPQHF,TGTGCCAGCAGCTTAGCAAATCAGCCCCAGCATTTT
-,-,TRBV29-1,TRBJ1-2,CSVDAAGTYTF,TGCAGCGTTGATGCGGCGGGGACCTACACCTTC
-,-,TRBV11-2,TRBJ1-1,CASSLSRNTEAFF,TGTGCCAGCAGCTTAAGTCGGAACACTGAAGCTTTCTTT
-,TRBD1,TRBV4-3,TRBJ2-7,CASSQDGQGHYEQYF,TGCGCCAGCAGCCAAGATGGACAGGGGCACTACGAGCAGTACTTC
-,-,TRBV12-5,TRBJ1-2,CASGLDRDYGYTF,TGTGCTAGTGGTTTGGACAGGGACTATGGCTACACCTTC
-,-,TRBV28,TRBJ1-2,CASSKRGVYGYTF,TGTGCCAGCAGTAAGAGAGGAGTATATGGCTACACCTTC
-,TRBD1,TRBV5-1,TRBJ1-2,CASSLAEGAEGYTF,TGCGCCAGCAGCTTGGCGGAGGGGGCAGAAGGCTACACCTTC
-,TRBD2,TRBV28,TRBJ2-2,CASRSGLALYTGELFF,TGTGCCAGCAGATCCGGACTAGCGCTTTACACCGGGGAGCTGTTTTTT
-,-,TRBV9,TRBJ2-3,CASSVGPPGGRTDTQYF,TGTGCCAGCAGCGTAGGCCCCCCCGGGGGGCGCACAGATACGCAGTATTTT
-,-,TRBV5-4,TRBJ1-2,CASSLEQGNYGYTF,TGTGCCAGCAGCTTGGAACAGGGCAACTATGGCTACACCTTC
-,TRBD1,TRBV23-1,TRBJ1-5,CASSQSRDRPNQPQHF,TGCGCCAGCAGTCAATCCCGGGACAGGCCGAATCAGCCCCAGCATTTT
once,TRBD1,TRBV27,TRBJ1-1,CASSYHRGGTKAFF,TGTGCCAGCAGTTATCACAGGGGAGGCACTAAAGCTTTCTTT
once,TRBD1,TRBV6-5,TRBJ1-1,CAGMSRGHTEAFF,TGTGCCGGCATGAGCAGGGGGCACACTGAAGCTTTCTTT
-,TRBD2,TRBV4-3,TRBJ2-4,CASSQDLGGVKNIQYF,TGCGCCAGCAGCCAAGATCTGGGGGGGGTCAAAAACATTCAGTACTTC
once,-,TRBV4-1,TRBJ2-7,CASSQISGEQYF,TGCGCCAGCAGCCAAATATCAGGCGAGCAGTACTTC
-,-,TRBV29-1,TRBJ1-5,CSALSGSSNQPQHF,TGCAGCGCCCTGTCCGGTTCGAGCAATCAGCCCCAGCATTTT
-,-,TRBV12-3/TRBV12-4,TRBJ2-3,CASSLGRTDTQYF,TGTGCCAGCAGTTTAGGTCGCACAGATACGCAGTATTTT
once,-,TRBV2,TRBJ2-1,CASSGPRVLTQFF,TGTGCCAGCAGTGGGCCTCGGGTCCTAACGCAGTTCTTC
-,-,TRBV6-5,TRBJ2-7,CASSYTSSYEQYF,TGTGCCAGCAGTTACACAAGCAGCTACGAGCAGTACTTC
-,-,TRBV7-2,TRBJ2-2,CASSLRPGTGELFF,TGTGCCAGCAGCTTAAGGCCGGGCACCGGGGAGCTGTTTTTT
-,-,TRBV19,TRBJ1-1,CASSIWGSEEAFF,TGTGCCAGTAGTATTTGGGGCAGCGAGGAAGCTTTCTTT
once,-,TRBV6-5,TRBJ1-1,CASSFGWGEAFF,TGTGCCAGCAGCTTTGGGTGGGGTGAAGCTTTCTTT
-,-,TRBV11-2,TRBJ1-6,CASSSLAGGRSYNSPLHF,TGTGCCAGCAGCTCCCTAGCGGGGGGTAGGTCCTATAATTCACCCCTCCACTTT
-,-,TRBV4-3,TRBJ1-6,CASSQEWTGRSPLHF,TGCGCCAGCAGCCAAGAATGGACCGGGAGGTCACCCCTCCACTTT
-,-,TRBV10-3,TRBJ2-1,CAISPSGGNEQFF,TGTGCCATCAGCCCGTCTGGGGGCAATGAGCAGTTCTTC
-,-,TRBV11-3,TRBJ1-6,CASSLDPNSPLHF,TGTGCCAGCAGCTTAGATCCTAATTCACCCCTCCACTTT
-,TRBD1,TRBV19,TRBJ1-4,CASSDQDREKLFF,TGTGCCAGTAGTGACCAGGACAGGGAAAAACTGTTTTTT
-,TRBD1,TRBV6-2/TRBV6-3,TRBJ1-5,CASSPQGLLQPQHF,TGTGCCAGCAGTCCACAGGGGCTACTTCAGCCCCAGCATTTT